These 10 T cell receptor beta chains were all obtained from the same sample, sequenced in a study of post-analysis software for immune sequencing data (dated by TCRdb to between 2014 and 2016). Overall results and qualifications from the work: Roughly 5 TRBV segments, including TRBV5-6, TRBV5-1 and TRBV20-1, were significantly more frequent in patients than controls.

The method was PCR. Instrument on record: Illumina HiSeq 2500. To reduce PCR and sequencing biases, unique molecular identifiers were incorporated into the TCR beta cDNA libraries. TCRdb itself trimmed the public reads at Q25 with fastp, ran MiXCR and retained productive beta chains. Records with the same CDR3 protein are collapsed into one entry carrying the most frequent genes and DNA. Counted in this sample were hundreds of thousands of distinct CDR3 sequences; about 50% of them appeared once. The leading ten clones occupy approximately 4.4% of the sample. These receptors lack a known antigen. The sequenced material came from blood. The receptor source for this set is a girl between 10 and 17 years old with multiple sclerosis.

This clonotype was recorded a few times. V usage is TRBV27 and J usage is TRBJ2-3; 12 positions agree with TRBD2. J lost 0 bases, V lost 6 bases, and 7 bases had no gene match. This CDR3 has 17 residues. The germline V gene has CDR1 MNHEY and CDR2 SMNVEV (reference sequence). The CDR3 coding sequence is TGTGCCAGCAGCCGACCAGGACTAGCGGGAAGCACAGATACGCAGTATTTT. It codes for CASSRPGLAGSTDTQYF.

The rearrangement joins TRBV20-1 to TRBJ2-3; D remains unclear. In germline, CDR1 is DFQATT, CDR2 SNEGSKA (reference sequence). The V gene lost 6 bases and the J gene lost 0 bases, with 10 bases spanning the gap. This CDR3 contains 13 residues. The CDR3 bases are TGCAGTGCGTTGGGTAGAAGCACAGATACGCAGTATTTT. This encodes CSALGRSTDTQYF.

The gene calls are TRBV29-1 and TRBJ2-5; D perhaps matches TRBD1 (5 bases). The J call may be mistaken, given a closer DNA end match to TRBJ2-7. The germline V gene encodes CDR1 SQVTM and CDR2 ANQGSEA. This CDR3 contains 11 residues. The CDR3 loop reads CSGVDSYEQYF. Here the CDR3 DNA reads TGCAGCGGGGTTGACAGCTACGAGCAGTACTTC.

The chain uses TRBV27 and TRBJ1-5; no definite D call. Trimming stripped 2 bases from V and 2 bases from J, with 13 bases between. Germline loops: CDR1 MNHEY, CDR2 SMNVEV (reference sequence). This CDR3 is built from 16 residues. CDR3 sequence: CASSLRAVVGNQPQHF. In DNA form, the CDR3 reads TGTGCCAGCAGTTTACGGGCGGTCGTTGGCAATCAGCCCCAGCATTTT.

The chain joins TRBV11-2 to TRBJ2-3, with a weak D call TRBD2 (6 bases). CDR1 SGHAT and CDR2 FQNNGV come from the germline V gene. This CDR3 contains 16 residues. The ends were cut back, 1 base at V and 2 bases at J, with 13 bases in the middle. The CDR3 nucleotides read TGTGCCAGCAGCTTAGTCGGCGGGGCCCTCACAGATACGCAGTATTTT. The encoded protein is CASSLVGGALTDTQYF.

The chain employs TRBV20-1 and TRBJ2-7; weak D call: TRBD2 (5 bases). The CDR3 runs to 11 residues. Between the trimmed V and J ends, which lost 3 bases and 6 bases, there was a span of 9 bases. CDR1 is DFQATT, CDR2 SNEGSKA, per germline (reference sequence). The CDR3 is CSARGSSEQYF. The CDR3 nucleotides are TGCAGTGCTAGGGGGAGTTCCGAGCAGTACTTC.

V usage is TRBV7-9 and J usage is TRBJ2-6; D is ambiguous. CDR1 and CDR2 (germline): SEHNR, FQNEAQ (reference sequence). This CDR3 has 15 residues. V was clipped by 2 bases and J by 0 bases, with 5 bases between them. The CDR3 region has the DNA TGTGCCAGCAGCTTATGGGCCTCTGGGGCCAACGTCCTGACTTTC. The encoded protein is CASSLWASGANVLTF.

The CDR3 nucleotides read TGTGCCAGCAGGTTTCCGGAAGGCGCCCCTAACTATGGCTACACCTTC. Protein: CASRFPEGAPNYGYTF. V gene TRBV28 combines with J gene TRBJ1-2; D gene uncertain. From germline, CDR1 is MDHEN and CDR2 SYDVKM. The V gene lost 6 bases and the J gene lost 0 bases, with 17 bases spanning the gap. CDR3 size: 16 residues.

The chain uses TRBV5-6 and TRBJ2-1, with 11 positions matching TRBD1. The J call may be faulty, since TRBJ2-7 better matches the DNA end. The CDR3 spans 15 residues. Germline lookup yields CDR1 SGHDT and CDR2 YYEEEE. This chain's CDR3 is CASSYRDRGYNEQYF. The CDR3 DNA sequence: TGTGCCAGCAGCTACCGGGACAGGGGGTACAATGAGCAGTACTTC.

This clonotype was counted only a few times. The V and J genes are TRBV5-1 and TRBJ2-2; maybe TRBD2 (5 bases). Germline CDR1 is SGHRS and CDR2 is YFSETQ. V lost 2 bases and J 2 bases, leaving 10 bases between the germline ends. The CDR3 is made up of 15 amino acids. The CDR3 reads CASSFLAVNTGELFF. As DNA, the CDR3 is TGCGCCAGCAGCTTCCTAGCTGTAAACACCGGGGAGCTGTTTTTT.